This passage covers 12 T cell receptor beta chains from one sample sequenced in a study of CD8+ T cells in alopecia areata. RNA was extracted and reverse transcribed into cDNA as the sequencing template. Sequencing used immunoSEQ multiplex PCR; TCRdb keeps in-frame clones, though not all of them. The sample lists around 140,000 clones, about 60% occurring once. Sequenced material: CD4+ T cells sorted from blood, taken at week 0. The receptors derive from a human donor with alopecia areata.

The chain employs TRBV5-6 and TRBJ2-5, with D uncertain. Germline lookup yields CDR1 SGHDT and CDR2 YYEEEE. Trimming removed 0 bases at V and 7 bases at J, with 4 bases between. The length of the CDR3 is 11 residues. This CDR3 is CASSLGGTQYF. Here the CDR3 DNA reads TGTGCCAGCAGCTTGGGGGGGACCCAGTACTTC.

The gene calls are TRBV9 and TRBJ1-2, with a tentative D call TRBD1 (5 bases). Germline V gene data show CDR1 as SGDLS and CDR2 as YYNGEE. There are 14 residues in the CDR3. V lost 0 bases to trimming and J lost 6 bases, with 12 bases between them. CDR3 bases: TGTGCCAGCAGCGTAGATCAGGGTTTGGATGGCTACACCTTC. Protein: CASSVDQGLDGYTF.

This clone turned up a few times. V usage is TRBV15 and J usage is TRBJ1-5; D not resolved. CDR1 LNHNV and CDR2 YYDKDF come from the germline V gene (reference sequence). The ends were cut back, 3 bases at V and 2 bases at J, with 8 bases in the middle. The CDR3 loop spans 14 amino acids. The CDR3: CATSSENGNQPQHF. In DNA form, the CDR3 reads TGTGCCACCAGCAGCGAAAACGGCAATCAGCCCCAGCATTTT.

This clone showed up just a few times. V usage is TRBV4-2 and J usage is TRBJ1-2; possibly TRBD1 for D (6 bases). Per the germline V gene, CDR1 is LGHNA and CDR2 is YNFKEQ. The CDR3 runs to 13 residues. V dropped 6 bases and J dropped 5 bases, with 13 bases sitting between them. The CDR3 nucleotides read TGTGCCAGCAGTCATCAGGGGAAGTATGGCTACACCTTC. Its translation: CASSHQGKYGYTF.

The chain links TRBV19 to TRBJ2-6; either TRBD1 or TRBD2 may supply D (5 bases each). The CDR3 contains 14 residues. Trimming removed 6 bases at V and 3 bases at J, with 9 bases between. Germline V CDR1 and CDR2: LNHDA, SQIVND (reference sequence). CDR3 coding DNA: TGTGCCAGTAGCCCAGGGAGTGGGGCCAACGTCCTGACTTTC. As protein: CASSPGSGANVLTF.

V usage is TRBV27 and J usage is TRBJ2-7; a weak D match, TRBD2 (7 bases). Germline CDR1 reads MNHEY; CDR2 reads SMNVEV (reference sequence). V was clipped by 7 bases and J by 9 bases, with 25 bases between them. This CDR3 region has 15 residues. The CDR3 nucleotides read TGTGCCAGCAACCCCCCTCCGGGGCGGGGGCCTCGGCAGTACTTC. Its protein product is CASNPPPGRGPRQYF.

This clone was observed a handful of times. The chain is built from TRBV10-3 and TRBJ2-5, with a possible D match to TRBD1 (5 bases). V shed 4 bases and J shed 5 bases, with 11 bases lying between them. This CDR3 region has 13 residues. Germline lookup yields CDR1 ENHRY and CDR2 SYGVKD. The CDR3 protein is CAISVRERETQYF. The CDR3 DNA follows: TGTGCCATCAGTGTCAGGGAACGGGAGACCCAGTACTTC.

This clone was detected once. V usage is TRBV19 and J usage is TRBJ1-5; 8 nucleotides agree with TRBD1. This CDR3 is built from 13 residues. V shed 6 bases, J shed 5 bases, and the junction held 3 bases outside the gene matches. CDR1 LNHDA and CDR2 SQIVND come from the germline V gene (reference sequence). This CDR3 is CASSGQGDQPQHF. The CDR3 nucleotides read TGTGCCAGTAGCGGACAGGGTGATCAGCCCCAGCATTTT.

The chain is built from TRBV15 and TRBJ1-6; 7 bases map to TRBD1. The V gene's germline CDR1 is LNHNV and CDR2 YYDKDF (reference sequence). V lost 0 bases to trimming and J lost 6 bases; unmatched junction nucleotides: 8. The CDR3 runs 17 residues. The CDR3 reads CATSREFGGQTNSPLHF. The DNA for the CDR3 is TGTGCCACCAGCAGAGAATTCGGGGGACAGACTAATTCACCCCTCCACTTT.

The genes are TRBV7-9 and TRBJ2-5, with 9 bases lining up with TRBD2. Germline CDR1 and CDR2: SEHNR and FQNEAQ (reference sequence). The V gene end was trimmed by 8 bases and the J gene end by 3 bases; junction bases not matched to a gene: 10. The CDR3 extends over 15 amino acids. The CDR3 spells CASGPGAGGKETQYF. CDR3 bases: TGTGCCAGCGGTCCTGGTGCGGGGGGGAAAGAGACCCAGTACTTC.

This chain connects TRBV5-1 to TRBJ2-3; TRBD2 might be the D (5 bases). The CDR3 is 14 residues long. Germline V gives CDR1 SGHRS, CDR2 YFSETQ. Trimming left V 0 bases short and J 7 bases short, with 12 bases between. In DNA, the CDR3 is TGCGCCAGCAGCTTGGGGACTGTTGGGTATACGCAGTATTTT. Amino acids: CASSLGTVGYTQYF.

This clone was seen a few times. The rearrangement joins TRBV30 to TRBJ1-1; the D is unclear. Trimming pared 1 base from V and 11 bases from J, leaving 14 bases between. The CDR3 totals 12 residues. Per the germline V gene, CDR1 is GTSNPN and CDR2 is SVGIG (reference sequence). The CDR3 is CAWSAGVFGAFF. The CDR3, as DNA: TGTGCCTGGAGTGCCGGGGTCTTCGGGGCTTTCTTT.